The rows below give T cell receptor beta chains drawn from one sample of a study of T cell responses to AZD1222 COVID-19 vaccine. The method was immunoSEQ multiplex PCR; TCRdb's version includes in-frame clones alone and lacks a portion of them. The sample contains about 70,000 clones, 84% of which appear only once. This material consisted of peripheral blood, taken on day 0 of AZD1222 vaccination. The receptors shown here come from an adult in good health. Each CDR3 is given with its conserved first and last residue. The D gene is left open where the match is weak.

TRBV4-1,.,TRBJ2-7,CASSQVWGYEQYF,TGCGCCAGCAGCCAAGTCTGGGGCTACGAGCAGTACTTC
TRBV7-9,.,TRBJ2-1,CASSTTTDEQFF,TGTGCCAGCAGCACAACCACAGATGAGCAGTTCTTC
TRBV7-8,.,TRBJ1-1,CASSLVGRREAFF,TGTGCCAGCAGCTTAGTGGGGCGGCGTGAAGCTTTCTTT
TRBV6-1,.,TRBJ2-5,CASSERAGELETQYF,TGTGCCAGCAGTGAAAGGGCAGGGGAACTAGAGACCCAGTACTTC
TRBV6-6,.,TRBJ1-5,CASSYSDRSNQPQHF,TGTGCCAGCAGTTACTCGGATCGTAGCAATCAGCCCCAGCATTTT
TRBV19,.,TRBJ1-6,CASSGGGQPNNSPLHF,TGTGCCAGTAGCGGGGGTGGACAGCCAAATAATTCACCCCTCCACTTT
TRBV5-1,.,TRBJ1-2,CASSTEADTYGYTF,TGCGCCAGCAGCACAGAAGCAGATACCTATGGCTACACCTTC
TRBV6-5,TRBD1,TRBJ1-2,CASMLRQGRHGYTF,TGTGCCAGCATGCTAAGACAGGGGCGCCATGGCTACACCTTC
TRBV10-3,TRBD1,TRBJ1-1,CAISHQGQMNTEAFF,TGTGCCATCAGCCACCAGGGACAGATGAACACTGAAGCTTTCTTT
TRBV11-2,.,TRBJ1-1,CASSPGAGNTEAFF,TGTGCCAGCAGCCCCGGCGCTGGGAACACTGAAGCTTTCTTT
TRBV9,.,TRBJ2-7,CASSPGDGQYF,TGTGCCAGCAGCCCCGGTGACGGACAGTACTTC
TRBV19,.,TRBJ1-1,CASSSSENTEAFF,TGTGCCAGTAGTTCTTCTGAGAACACTGAAGCTTTCTTT
TRBV30,TRBD1,TRBJ1-1,CASNRGGTEAFF,TGTGCCTCCAACAGGGGAGGGACTGAAGCTTTCTTT
TRBV2,TRBD1,TRBJ1-6,CASSETGVANSPLHF,TGTGCCAGCAGTGAGACAGGGGTGGCTAATTCACCCCTCCACTTT
TRBV19,.,TRBJ1-1,CASSWQGSTEAFF,TGTGCCAGTAGCTGGCAGGGGAGCACTGAAGCTTTCTTT
TRBV10-2,.,TRBJ2-1,CASSDGGEQFF,TGCGCCAGCAGTGATGGGGGCGAGCAGTTCTTC
TRBV24-1,.,TRBJ1-5,CATSDVRHLNCWSNQPQHF,TGTGCCACCAGTGATGTCCGCCACTTAAATTGCTGGAGCAATCAGCCCCAGCATTTT